This T cell receptor (beta chain) was recorded in a study of T-cell reconstitution after alpha-beta-depleted transplantation in children (dated by TCRdb to the mid-2010s). For the study in its entirety: The study quantitatively tracked T-cell immune reconstitution after TCRalphabeta/CD19-depleted allogeneic hematopoietic cell transplantation in children using TCR repertoire profiling.

The CDR3 goes from the cysteine to the phenylalanine over 13 residues. Only the CDR3 portion is preserved as DNA: 39 bases, with reading frame beginning at the first base. The germline V gene supplies CDR1 KGHDR and CDR2 SFDVKD. V is reduced by 4 bases and J by 8 bases, leaving a spacing of 11 bases between them. Summary of the overall study and its limitations: About two months after transplant, the apparently early recovery of alphabetaT-cell counts reportedly depended on just several hundred clones that had expanded rapidly and came from non-depleted graft cells. In some patients, the high TCRbeta diversity seen at day 60 was put down to recipient T cells and intrathymic progenitors that had survived conditioning. The frequencies of hyperexpanded clones fell over the following months, and after one year, T-cell counts and TCRbeta diversity were mostly attributed to newly produced T cells.

Libraries were prepared through PCR. Sequencing took place on an Illumina HiSeq 2500. Molecular barcoding was employed in the preparation of TCR libraries, with unique molecular identifiers being used to normalize TCRbeta repertoire quantification. The public reads were reanalyzed by TCRdb: fastp trimming at Q25, MiXCR alignment, in-frame beta chains only. One record per CDR3 amino acid sequence lists the most common genes and DNA. The sample table records about 980,000 distinct CDR3 sequences; about 26% of these occur just once. Of the sample, about 28% falls within the top ten clones. This sample's treatment or condition label indicates: allogeneic hematopoietic cell transplantation with graft depleted of TCRalphabeta T cells and CD19 B cells. The children who served as transplant recipients had been given grafts of TCRalphabeta/CD19-depleted allogeneic hematopoietic cells. This clonotype was counted only a few times. The antigen it binds to is not known. No clone much larger than this one lies a single base away; base qualities are absent.

The source was PBMCs, mostly from graft donor cells, collected 360 days after TCRalphabeta/CD19-depleted stem cell transplant. The sequence links TRBV24-1 to TRBJ1-5; possibly the D gene is TRBD1, per 6 matching bases. The source is a boy younger than two who had a stem cell transplant for SCID, so the T cells may come from the graft donor. The CDR3 has the sequence CATSDRGTKPQHF. The DNA sequence follows: TGTGCCACCAGTGACCGAGGGACAAAGCCCCAGCATTTT.